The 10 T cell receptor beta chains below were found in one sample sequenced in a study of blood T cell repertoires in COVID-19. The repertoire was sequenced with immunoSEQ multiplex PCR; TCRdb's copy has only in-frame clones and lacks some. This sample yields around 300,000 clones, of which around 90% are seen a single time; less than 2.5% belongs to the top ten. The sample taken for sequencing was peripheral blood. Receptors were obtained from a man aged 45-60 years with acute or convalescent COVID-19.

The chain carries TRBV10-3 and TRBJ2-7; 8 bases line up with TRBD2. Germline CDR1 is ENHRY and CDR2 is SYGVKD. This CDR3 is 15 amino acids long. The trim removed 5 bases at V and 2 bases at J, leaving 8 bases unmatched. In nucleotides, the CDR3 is TGTGCCATCAGTAACCGCAGCGGGGGTGCCTACGAGCAGTACTTC. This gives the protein CAISNRSGGAYEQYF.

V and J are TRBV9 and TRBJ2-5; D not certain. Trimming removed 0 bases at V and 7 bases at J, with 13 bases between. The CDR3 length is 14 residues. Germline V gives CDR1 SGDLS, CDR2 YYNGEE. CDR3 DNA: TGTGCCAGCAGCGTAGCCCCGCCACCGGGGACCCAGTACTTC. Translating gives CASSVAPPPGTQYF.

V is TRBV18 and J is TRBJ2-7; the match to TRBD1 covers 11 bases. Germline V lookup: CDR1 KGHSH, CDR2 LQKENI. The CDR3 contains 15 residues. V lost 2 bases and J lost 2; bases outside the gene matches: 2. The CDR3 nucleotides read TGTGCCAGCTCACCAGGGGGACAGGGGGCCTACGAGCAGTACTTC. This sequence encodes CASSPGGQGAYEQYF.

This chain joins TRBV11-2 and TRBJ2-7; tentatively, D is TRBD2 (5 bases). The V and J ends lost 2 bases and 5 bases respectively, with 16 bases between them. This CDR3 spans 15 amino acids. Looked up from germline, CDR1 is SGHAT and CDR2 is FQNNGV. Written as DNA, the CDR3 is TGTGCCAGCAGCTTAACCCCGGGGTCGAACGACGAGCAGTACTTC. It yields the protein CASSLTPGSNDEQYF. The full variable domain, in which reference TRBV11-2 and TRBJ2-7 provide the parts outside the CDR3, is EAGVAQSPRYKIIEKRQSVAFWCNPISGHATLYWYQQILGQGPKLLIQFQNNGVVDDSQLPKDRFSAERLKGVDSTLKIQPAKLEDSAVYLCASSLTPGSNDEQYFGPGTRLTVT.

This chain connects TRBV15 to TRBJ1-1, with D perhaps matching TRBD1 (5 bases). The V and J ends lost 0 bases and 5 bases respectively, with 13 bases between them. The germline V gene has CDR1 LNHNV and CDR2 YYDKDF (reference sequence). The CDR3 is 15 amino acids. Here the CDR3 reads CATSRDVGGGTEAFF. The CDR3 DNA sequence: TGTGCCACCAGCAGAGATGTGGGGGGTGGGACTGAAGCTTTCTTT.

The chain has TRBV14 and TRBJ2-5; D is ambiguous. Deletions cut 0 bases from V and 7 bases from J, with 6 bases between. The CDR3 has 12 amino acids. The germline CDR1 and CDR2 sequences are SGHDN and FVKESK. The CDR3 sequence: CASSQDRGTQYF. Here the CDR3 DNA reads TGTGCCAGCAGCCAAGATAGAGGGACCCAGTACTTC.

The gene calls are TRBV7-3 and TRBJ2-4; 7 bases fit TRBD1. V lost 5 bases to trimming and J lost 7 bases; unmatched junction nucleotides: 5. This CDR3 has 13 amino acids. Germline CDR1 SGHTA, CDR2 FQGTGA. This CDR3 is CASSPEGQNIQYF. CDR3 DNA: TGTGCCAGCAGCCCAGAGGGACAGAACATTCAGTACTTC.

The CDR3 loop is CASSLGSGARNQPQHF. The CDR3 DNA reads as TGTGCCAGCAGCTTGGGATCAGGGGCGCGCAATCAGCCCCAGCATTTT. This sequence joins TRBV5-6 and TRBJ1-5, with D possibly being TRBD1 (6 bases). This CDR3 region has 16 residues. From germline, CDR1 is SGHDT and CDR2 YYEEEE. The ends were cut back, 0 bases at V and 2 bases at J, with 12 bases in the middle.

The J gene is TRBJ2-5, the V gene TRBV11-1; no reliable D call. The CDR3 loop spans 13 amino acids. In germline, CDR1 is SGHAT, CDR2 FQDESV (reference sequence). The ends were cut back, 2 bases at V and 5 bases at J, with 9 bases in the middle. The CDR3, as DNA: TGTGCCAGCAGCTTAAGACCCGGGGAGACCCAGTACTTC. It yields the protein CASSLRPGETQYF.

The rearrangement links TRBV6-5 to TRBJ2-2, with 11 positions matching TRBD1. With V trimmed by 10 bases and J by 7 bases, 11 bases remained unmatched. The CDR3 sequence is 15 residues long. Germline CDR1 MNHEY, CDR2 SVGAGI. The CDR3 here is CATNLDRGRSGELFF. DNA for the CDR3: TGTGCCACCAACCTGGACAGGGGGCGCAGCGGGGAGCTGTTTTTT.